These 7 T cell receptor beta chains originate from one sample sequenced in a study of response to subunit inactivated influenza vaccine. TCRdb re-derived calls from the RT-PCR reads in MiXCR, one entry per CDR3 protein. The sample records hundreds of thousands of distinct CDR3 sequences, over 11% being singletons. The sample here was PBMCs from blood, taken 14 to 15 days before vaccination. Receptors originate from a man aged 50 or older who received an inactivated influenza vaccine.

The chain employs TRBV6-2 or TRBV6-3 and TRBJ1-5; the D gene is possibly TRBD1 (5 bases). The CDR3 extends over 17 amino acids. Germline V gene sequence: CDR1 MNHEY, CDR2 SVGEGT. Deletions cut 4 bases from V and 11 bases from J, with 27 bases between. CDR3 bases: TGTGCCAGCAGTTTGCGTCCCTGTGACAGACCCGGGGTAGCCCAGCATTTT. Its protein product is CASSLRPCDRPGVAQHF.

This clonotype was detected only once. The chain links TRBV6-1 to TRBJ1-6, with D unclear. CDR1 and CDR2 (germline): MNHNS, SASEGT. Deletions cut 6 bases from V and 0 bases from J, with 30 bases between. The CDR3 has 22 amino acids. The CDR3 loop reads CASSSGAISRRSKLSYNSPLHF. The CDR3 nucleotides read TGTGCCAGCAGCTCAGGCGCCATATCCCGGAGGAGTAAACTCTCCTATAATTCACCCCTCCACTTT.

This clonotype showed up just a few times. This chain joins TRBV29-1 and TRBJ2-4; the match to TRBD1 covers 7 bases. This CDR3 is built from 14 residues. The junction had 5 bases not matched to a gene; V was cut back by 6 bases and J by 0 bases. CDR1 is SQVTM and CDR2 is ANQGSEA in the germline V gene. As DNA, the CDR3 is TGCAGCGTGGGGGACAGTCTAGCCAAAAACATTCAGTACTTC. It yields the protein CSVGDSLAKNIQYF. The full variable domain, its missing parts supplied by reference TRBV29-1 and TRBJ2-4, is SAVISQKPSRDICQRGTSLTIQCQVDSQVTMMFWYRQQPGQSLTLIATANQGSEATYESGFVIDKFPISRPNLTFSTLTVSNMSPEDSSIYLCSVGDSLAKNIQYFGAGTRLSVL.

This clonotype was seen more than once but under ten times. This chain joins TRBV28 and TRBJ2-3; a weak D match, TRBD2 (7 bases). The CDR3 has 15 residues. CDR1 is MDHEN and CDR2 is SYDVKM in the germline V gene. V was cut by 8 bases and J by 3 bases, with 18 bases left in between. The CDR3 DNA reads as TGTGCCAGCTTTGCCGGGCGGGGGCTGACAGATACGCAGTATTTT. This sequence encodes CASFAGRGLTDTQYF.

This clonotype was found a few times. This chain uses TRBV20-1 with TRBJ2-5, with a weak D call TRBD1 (6 bases). This CDR3 region has 13 residues. The V end was cut by 6 bases, the J end by 1 base, with 12 bases between. The germline CDR1 and CDR2 sequences are DFQATT and SNEGSKA (reference sequence). This chain's CDR3 is CSATGTIQETQYF. CDR3 bases: TGCAGTGCAACCGGGACAATCCAAGAGACCCAGTACTTC.

The chain links TRBV12-3 or TRBV12-4 to TRBJ2-7, with 7 bases lining up with TRBD2. CDR3 length equals 16 residues. Trimming cost V 4 bases and J 0 bases; bases outside gene matches: 9. Written as DNA, the CDR3 is TGTGCCAGCAGTTGGGGGGGGACGGCGAGCTCCTACGAGCAGTACTTC. It translates to CASSWGGTASSYEQYF.

This clonotype was detected a few times. The V gene is TRBV5-1, the J gene TRBJ2-1; 8 nucleotides align to TRBD1. The CDR3 runs 14 residues. After removal of 2 bases from V and 8 bases from J, the junction contained 6 bases not matched to a gene. Germline V gene lookup returns CDR1 SGHRS and CDR2 YFSETQ. CDR3 nucleotides: TGCGCCAGCAGCTTAGGGACAGGAGCCGATGAGCAGTTCTTC. This codes for CASSLGTGADEQFF.